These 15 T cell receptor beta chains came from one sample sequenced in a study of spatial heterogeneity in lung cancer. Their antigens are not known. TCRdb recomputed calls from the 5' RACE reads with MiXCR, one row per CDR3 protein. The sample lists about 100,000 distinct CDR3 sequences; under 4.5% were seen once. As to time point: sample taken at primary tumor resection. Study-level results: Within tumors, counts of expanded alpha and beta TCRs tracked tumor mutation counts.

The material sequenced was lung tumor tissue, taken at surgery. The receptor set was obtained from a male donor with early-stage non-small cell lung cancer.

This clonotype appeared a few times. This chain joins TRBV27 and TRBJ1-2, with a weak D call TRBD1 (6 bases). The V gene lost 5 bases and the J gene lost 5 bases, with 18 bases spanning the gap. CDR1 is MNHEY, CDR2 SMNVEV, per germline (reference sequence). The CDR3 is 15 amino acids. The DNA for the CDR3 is TGTGCCAGCAGTACAAGAACAGGGATGGAATATGGCTACACCTTC. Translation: CASSTRTGMEYGYTF.

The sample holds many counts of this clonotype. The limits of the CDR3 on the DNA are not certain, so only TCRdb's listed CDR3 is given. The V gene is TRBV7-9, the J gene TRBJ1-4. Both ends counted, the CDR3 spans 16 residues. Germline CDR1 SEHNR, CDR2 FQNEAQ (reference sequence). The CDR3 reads CASSSSPEGTNEKLFF.

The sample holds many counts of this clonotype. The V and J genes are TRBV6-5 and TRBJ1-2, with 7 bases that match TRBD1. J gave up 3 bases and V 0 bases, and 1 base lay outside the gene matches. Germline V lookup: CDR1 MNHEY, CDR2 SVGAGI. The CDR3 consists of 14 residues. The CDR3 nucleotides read TGTGCCAGCAGTTACTCACAGGGGTACTATGGCTACACCTTC. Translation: CASSYSQGYYGYTF.

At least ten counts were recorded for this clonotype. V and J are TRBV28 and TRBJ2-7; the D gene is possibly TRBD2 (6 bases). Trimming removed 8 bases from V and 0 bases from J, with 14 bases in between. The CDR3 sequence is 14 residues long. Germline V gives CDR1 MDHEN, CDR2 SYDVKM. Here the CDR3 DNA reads TGTGCCAGCTGGGATAGCGGAGCCTCCTACGAGCAGTACTTC. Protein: CASWDSGASYEQYF.

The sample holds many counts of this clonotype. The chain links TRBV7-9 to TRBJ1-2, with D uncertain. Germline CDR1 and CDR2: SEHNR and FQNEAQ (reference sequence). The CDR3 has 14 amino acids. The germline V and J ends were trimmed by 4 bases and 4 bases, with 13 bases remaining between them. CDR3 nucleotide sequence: TGTGCCAGCAGCTCCACCCAGGCCATCTATGGCTACACCTTC. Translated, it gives CASSSTQAIYGYTF.

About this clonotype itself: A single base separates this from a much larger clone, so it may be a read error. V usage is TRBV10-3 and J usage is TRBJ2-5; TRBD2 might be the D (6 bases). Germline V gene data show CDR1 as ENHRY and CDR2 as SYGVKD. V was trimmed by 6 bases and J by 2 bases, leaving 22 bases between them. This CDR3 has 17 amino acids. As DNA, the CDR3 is TGTGCCATCAGGGGACTGGGAACCACATCGGGTCAAGAGACCCAGTACTTC. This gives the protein CAIRGLGTTSGQETQYF.

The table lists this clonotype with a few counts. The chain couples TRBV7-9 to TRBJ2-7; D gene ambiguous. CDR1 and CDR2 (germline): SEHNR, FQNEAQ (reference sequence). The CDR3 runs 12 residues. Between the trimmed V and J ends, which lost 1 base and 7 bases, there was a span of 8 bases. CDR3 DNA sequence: TGTGCCAGCAGCTTAGTTGCCGAGGAGCAGTACTTC. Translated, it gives CASSLVAEEQYF. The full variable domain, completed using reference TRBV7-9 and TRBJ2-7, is DTGVSQNPRHKITKRGQNVTFRCDPISEHNRLYWYRQTLGQGPEFLTYFQNEAQLEKSRLLSDRFSAERPKGSFSTLEIQRTEQGDSAMYLCASSLVAEEQYFGPGTRLTVT.

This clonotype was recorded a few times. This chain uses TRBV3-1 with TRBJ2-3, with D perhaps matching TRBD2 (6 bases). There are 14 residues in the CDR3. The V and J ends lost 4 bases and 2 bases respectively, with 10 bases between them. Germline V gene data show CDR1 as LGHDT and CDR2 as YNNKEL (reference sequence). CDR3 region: CASSPQRATDTQYF. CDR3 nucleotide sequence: TGTGCCAGCAGCCCTCAGCGGGCCACAGATACGCAGTATTTT.

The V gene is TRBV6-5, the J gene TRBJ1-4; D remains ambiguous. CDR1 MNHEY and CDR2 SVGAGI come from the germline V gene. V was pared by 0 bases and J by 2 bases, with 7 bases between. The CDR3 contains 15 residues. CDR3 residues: CASSYSRTTNEKLFF. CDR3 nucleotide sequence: TGTGCCAGCAGTTACTCGAGGACTACTAATGAAAAACTGTTTTTT.

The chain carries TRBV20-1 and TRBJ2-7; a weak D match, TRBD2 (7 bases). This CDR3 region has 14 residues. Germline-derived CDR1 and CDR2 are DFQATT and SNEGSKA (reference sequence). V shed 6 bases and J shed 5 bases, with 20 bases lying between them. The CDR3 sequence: CSAKMLGEGDEQYF. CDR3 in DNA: TGCAGTGCAAAAATGTTAGGGGAGGGGGACGAGCAGTACTTC.

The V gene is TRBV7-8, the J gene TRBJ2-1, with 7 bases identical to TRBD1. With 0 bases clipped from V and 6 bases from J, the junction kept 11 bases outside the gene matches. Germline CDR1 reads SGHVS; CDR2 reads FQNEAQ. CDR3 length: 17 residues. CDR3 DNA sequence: TGTGCCAGCAGCTTAGCGCGTAGGGGTAGGGGGCCCAATGAGCAGTTCTTC. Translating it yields CASSLARRGRGPNEQFF.

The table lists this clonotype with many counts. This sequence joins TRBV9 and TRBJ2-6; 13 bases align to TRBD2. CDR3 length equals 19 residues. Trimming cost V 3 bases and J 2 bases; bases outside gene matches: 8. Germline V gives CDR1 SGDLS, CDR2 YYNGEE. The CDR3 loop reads CASSAKGGLAGTGANVLTF. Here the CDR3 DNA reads TGTGCCAGCAGCGCCAAAGGGGGACTAGCGGGAACTGGGGCCAACGTCCTGACTTTC.

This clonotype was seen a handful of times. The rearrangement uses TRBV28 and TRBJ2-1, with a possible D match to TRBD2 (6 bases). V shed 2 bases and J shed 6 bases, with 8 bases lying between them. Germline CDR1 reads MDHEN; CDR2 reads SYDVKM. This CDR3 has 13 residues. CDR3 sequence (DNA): TGTGCCAGCAGTTTAGGAGGGGTCAATGAGCAGTTCTTC. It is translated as CASSLGGVNEQFF.

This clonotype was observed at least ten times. CDR3 in DNA: TGTGCCAGCAGAACAGCCGGGATGAGCTCCTACGAGCAGTACTTC. Translation gives CASRTAGMSSYEQYF. The rearrangement links TRBV28 to TRBJ2-7; perhaps TRBD2 as D (5 bases). The germline V gene has CDR1 MDHEN and CDR2 SYDVKM. The V end was cut by 6 bases, the J end by 0 bases, with 15 bases between. The CDR3 consists of 15 residues.

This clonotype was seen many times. The CDR3 spells CASSRSGGMSYNEQFF. The CDR3 region has the DNA TGTGCCAGCAGTCGGAGCGGAGGGATGTCCTACAATGAGCAGTTCTTC. This chain connects TRBV6-5 to TRBJ2-1, with D perhaps TRBD2 (6 bases). The CDR3 consists of 16 residues. The germline gives CDR1 MNHEY, CDR2 SVGAGI. The V end lost 5 bases, the J end lost 1 base, and 15 bases lay between the germline ends.